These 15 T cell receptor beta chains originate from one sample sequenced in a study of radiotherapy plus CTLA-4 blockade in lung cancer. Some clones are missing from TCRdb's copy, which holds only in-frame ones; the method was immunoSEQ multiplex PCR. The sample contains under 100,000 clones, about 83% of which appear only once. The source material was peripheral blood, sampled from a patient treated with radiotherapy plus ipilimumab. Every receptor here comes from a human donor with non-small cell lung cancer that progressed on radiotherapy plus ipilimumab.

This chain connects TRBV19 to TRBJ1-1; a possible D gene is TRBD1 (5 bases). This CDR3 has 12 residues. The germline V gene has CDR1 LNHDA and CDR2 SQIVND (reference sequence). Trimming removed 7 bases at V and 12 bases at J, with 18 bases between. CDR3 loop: CASNRGSGQTFF. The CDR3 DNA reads TGTGCCAGTAATAGGGGCTCAGGGCAAACTTTCTTT.

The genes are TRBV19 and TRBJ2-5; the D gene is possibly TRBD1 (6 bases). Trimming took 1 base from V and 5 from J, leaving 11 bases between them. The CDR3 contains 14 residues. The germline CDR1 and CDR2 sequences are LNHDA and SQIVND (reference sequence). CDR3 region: CASSIVSQGETQYF. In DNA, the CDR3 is TGTGCCAGTAGTATAGTGAGTCAGGGGGAGACCCAGTACTTC.

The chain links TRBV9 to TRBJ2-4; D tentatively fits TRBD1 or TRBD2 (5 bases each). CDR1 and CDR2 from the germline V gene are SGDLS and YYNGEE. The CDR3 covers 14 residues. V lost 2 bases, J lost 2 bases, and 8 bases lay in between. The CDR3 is CASSVGPSKNIQYF. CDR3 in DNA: TGTGCCAGCAGCGTGGGACCGTCCAAAAACATTCAGTACTTC.

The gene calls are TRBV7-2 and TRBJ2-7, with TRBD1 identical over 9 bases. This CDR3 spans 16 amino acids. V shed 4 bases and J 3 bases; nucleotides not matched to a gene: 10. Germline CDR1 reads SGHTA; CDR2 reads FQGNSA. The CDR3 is CASSWDRVEGYYEQYF. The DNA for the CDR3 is TGTGCCAGCAGCTGGGACAGGGTCGAAGGATACTACGAGCAGTACTTC.

CDR3 sequence: CASTPGGKEETQYF. The CDR3 DNA is TGTGCCAGCACCCCGGGAGGGAAGGAAGAGACCCAGTACTTC. The chain recombines TRBV11-3 with TRBJ2-5; 8 nucleotides match TRBD2. The CDR3 consists of 14 residues. The germline V gene has CDR1 SGHNT and CDR2 YENEEA. Unmatched junction bases numbered 7, after V lost 7 bases and J lost 3 bases.

The CDR3 sequence: CASSPRRGSGSFGTGELFF. In DNA, the CDR3 is TGTGCCAGCAGCCCCAGAAGGGGGAGCGGGAGTTTCGGCACCGGGGAGCTGTTTTTT. This rearrangement joins TRBV5-4 to TRBJ2-2; 8 bases fit TRBD2. The J segment lost 4 bases and the V segment lost 4 bases, leaving 18 bases of the junction unmatched. The CDR3 has 19 amino acids. The germline gives CDR1 SGHNT, CDR2 YYREEE (reference sequence).

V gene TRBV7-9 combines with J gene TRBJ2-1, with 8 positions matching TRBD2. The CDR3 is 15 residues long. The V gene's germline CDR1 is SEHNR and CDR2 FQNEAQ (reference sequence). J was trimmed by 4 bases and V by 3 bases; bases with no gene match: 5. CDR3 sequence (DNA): TGTGCCAGCAGCTTCTCGCGGGGGGATTACAATGAGCAGTTCTTC. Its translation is CASSFSRGDYNEQFF.

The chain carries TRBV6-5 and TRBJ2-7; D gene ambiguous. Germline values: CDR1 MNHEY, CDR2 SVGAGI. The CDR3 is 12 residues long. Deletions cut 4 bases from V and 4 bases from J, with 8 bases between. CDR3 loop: CASSSFSYEQYF. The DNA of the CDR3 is TGTGCCAGCAGTTCTTTTTCTTACGAGCAGTACTTC.

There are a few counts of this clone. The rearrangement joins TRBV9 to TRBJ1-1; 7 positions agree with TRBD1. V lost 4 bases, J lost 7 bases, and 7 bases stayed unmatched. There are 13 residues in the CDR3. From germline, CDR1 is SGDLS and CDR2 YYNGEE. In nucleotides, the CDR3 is TGTGCCAGCAGCATAAGGACAGGTGGTGAAGCTTTCTTT. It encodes CASSIRTGGEAFF.

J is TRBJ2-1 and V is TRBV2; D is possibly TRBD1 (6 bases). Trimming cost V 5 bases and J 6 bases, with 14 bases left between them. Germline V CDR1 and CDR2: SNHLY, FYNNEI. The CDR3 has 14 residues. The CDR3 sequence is CASSTQGPGNEQFF. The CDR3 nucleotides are TGTGCCAGCAGTACCCAGGGGCCAGGCAATGAGCAGTTCTTC.

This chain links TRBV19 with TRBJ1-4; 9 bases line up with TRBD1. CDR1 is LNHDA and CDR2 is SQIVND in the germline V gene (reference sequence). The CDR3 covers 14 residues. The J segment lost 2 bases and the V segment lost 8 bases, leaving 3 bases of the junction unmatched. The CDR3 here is CASRGQGTNEKLFF. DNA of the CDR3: TGTGCCAGTCGGGGACAGGGCACTAATGAAAAACTGTTTTTT. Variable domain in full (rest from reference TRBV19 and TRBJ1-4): DGGITQSPKYLFRKEGQNVTLSCEQNLNHDAMYWYRQDPGQGLRLIYYSQIVNDFQKGDIAEGYSVSREKKESFPLTVTSAQKNPTAFYLCASRGQGTNEKLFFGSGTQLSVL.

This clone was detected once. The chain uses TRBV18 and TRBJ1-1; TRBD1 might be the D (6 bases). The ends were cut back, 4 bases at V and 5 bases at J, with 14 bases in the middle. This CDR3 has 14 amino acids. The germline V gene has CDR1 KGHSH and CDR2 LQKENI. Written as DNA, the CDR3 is TGTGCCAGCTCACAACAGGGAGTCGGAACTGAAGCTTTCTTT. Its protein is CASSQQGVGTEAFF.

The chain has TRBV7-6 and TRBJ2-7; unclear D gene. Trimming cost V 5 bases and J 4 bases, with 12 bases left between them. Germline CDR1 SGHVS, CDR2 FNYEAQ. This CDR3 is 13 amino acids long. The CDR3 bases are TGTGCCAGCAGCCCCATAGATGGATACGAGCAGTACTTC. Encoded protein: CASSPIDGYEQYF.

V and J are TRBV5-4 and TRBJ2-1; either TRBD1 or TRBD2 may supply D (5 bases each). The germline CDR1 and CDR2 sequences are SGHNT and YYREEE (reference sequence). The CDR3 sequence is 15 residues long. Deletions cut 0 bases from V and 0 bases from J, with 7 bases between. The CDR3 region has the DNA TGTGCCAGCAGCTTGGGAGGGGACTCCTACAATGAGCAGTTCTTC. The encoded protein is CASSLGGDSYNEQFF.

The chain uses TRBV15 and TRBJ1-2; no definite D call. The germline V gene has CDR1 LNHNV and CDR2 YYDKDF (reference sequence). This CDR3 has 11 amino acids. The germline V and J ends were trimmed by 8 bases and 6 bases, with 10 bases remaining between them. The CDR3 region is CATRENHGYTF. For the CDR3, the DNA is TGTGCCACCCGGGAGAATCATGGCTACACCTTC.